These 27 T cell receptor beta chains came from one sample sequenced in a study of blood T cell repertoires in COVID-19. The table came from immunoSEQ multiplex PCR; TCRdb's copy has only in-frame clones and leaves some out. This table holds around 70,000 clones, roughly nine tenths found once. Material for sequencing was peripheral blood. These receptor sequences come from a human donor in a cohort sampled during active COVID-19.

The chain couples TRBV7-2 to TRBJ1-1; TRBD1 aligns across 9 bases. Trimming at V came to 3 bases and at J to 9 bases, leaving 8 bases not matched to a gene. Looked up from germline, CDR1 is SGHTA and CDR2 is FQGNSA. The CDR3 has 14 residues. This CDR3 is CASSFQLDRGKAFF. CDR3 nucleotides: TGTGCCAGCAGCTTCCAACTCGACAGGGGGAAAGCTTTCTTT.

The V gene is TRBV19, the J gene TRBJ2-5, with 13 bases aligning to TRBD2. J gave up 2 bases and V 4 bases, and 4 bases lay outside the gene matches. There are 16 residues in the CDR3. Germline V gene sequence: CDR1 LNHDA, CDR2 SQIVND (reference sequence). CDR3: CASSRTSGGSQETQYF. The CDR3 DNA reads TGTGCCAGTAGTAGGACTAGCGGGGGCTCACAAGAGACCCAGTACTTC. The variable domain in full, with the rest retrieved from reference TRBV19 and TRBJ2-5, is DGGITQSPKYLFRKEGQNVTLSCEQNLNHDAMYWYRQDPGQGLRLIYYSQIVNDFQKGDIAEGYSVSREKKESFPLTVTSAQKNPTAFYLCASSRTSGGSQETQYFGPGTRLLVL.

CDR3 in amino acids: CASSVTGLAGVGANVLTF. CDR3 DNA: TGTGCCAGCAGTGTCACCGGACTAGCGGGAGTTGGGGCCAACGTCCTGACTTTC. The chain joins TRBV28 to TRBJ2-6, with 13 bases identical to TRBD2. This CDR3 spans 18 amino acids. V shed 5 bases, J shed 3 bases, and the junction held 7 bases outside the gene matches. CDR1 MDHEN and CDR2 SYDVKM come from the germline V gene.

This clone was observed a single time. The CDR3: CASSPQVAGTTYEQYF. DNA of the CDR3: TGTGCCAGCTCACCACAAGTTGCCGGGACTACCTACGAGCAGTACTTC. This chain joins TRBV18 and TRBJ2-7, with TRBD2 matching 7 bases. This CDR3 has 16 residues. Looked up from germline, CDR1 is KGHSH and CDR2 is LQKENI. The trim removed 1 base at V and 2 bases at J, leaving 8 bases unmatched.

This clone was observed a few times. CDR3 sequence: CASSVGSRGTIYF. As DNA, the CDR3 is TGCGCCAGCAGTGTGGGCTCTCGGGGCACCATATATTTT. The V call is TRBV10-2, the J call TRBJ1-3; D unresolved. In germline, CDR1 is WSHSY, CDR2 SAAADI. CDR3 size: 13 residues. Trimming took 4 bases from V and 9 from J, leaving 13 bases between them.

The chain couples TRBV27 to TRBJ2-7; 9 bases match TRBD2. J lost 1 base, V lost 6 bases, and 10 bases had no gene match. The CDR3 contains 16 residues. Germline V CDR1 and CDR2: MNHEY, SMNVEV (reference sequence). The CDR3 DNA reads as TGTGCCAGCAGGACTACAGCGGGAGGTGGGTCCTACGAGCAGTACTTC. Translated: CASRTTAGGGSYEQYF.

The V gene is TRBV30, the J gene TRBJ2-1; 10 nucleotides align to TRBD2. Trimming removed 2 bases from V and 0 bases from J; junction bases left unmatched: 4. This CDR3 is 16 amino acids long. Germline lookup yields CDR1 GTSNPN and CDR2 SVGIG (reference sequence). CDR3 amino acids: CAWSSSGRGSYNEQFF. The CDR3 DNA reads TGTGCCTGGAGTTCCAGCGGGAGGGGCTCCTACAATGAGCAGTTCTTC.

The rearrangement uses TRBV6-2 or TRBV6-3 and TRBJ2-7; 13 bases line up with TRBD2. The V and J ends lost 2 bases and 3 bases, in that order; junction bases with no gene match: 7. This CDR3 contains 17 residues. From germline, CDR1 is MNHEY and CDR2 SVGEGT. The CDR3 here is CASSYPRTSGGNYEQYF. In DNA form, the CDR3 reads TGTGCCAGCAGTTACCCCCGGACTAGCGGGGGAAACTACGAGCAGTACTTC.

The chain recombines TRBV19 with TRBJ1-5; TRBD1 aligns across 7 bases. The CDR3 runs to 17 residues. In germline, CDR1 is LNHDA, CDR2 SQIVND (reference sequence). V was pared by 3 bases and J by 5 bases, with 13 bases of the junction left unmatched. The chain's CDR3 is CASSILPTGYRDQPQHF. CDR3 DNA sequence: TGTGCCAGTAGTATTCTCCCGACAGGGTATCGGGATCAGCCCCAGCATTTT. The variable domain in full, completed from reference TRBV19 and TRBJ1-5, reads DGGITQSPKYLFRKEGQNVTLSCEQNLNHDAMYWYRQDPGQGLRLIYYSQIVNDFQKGDIAEGYSVSREKKESFPLTVTSAQKNPTAFYLCASSILPTGYRDQPQHFGDGTRLSIL.

The V and J genes are TRBV29-1 and TRBJ2-3, with a weak D call TRBD1 (6 bases). V lost 3 bases to trimming and J lost 4 bases, with 11 bases between them. In germline, CDR1 is SQVTM, CDR2 ANQGSEA. This CDR3 has 13 residues. CDR3 sequence (DNA): TGCAGCGTTGACCTTAGACAGGCAGATACGCAGTATTTT. This gives the protein CSVDLRQADTQYF.

This chain connects TRBV30 to TRBJ2-2, with 7 bases aligning to TRBD2. J gave up 5 bases and V 8 bases, and 14 bases lay outside the gene matches. CDR1 and CDR2 from the germline V gene are GTSNPN and SVGIG (reference sequence). The CDR3 consists of 15 residues. CDR3 DNA sequence: TGTGCCGGGCGAGAGTGGACTAGGGCTACCGGGGAGCTGTTTTTT. Its protein is CAGREWTRATGELFF. The full variable domain, rest sourced from reference TRBV30 and TRBJ2-2, is SQTIHQWPATLVQPVGSPLSLECTVEGTSNPNLYWYRQAAGRGLQLLFYSVGIGQISSEVPQNLSASRPQDRQFILSSKKLLLSDSGFYLCAGREWTRATGELFFGEGSRLTVL.

This chain joins TRBV18 and TRBJ1-2; possible D gene TRBD1, 5 bases. The germline V gene encodes CDR1 KGHSH and CDR2 LQKENI. The CDR3 is 14 amino acids. V dropped 0 bases and J dropped 5 bases, with 10 bases sitting between them. The CDR3 DNA sequence: TGTGCCAGCTCACCACCAGGGTCAGGGTATGGCTACACCTTC. Protein sequence: CASSPPGSGYGYTF. The whole variable domain, filled in from reference TRBV18 and TRBJ1-2, reads NAGVMQNPRHLVRRRGQEARLRCSPMKGHSHVYWYRQLPEEGLKFMVYLQKENIIDESGMPKERFSAEFPKEGPSILRIQQVVRGDSAAYFCASSPPGSGYGYTFGSGTRLTVV.

V is TRBV6-6 and J is TRBJ2-3; 10 bases are shared with TRBD2. The CDR3 covers 16 residues. V trimming: 10 bases; J trimming: 2 bases; junction bases outside the gene matches: 12. The germline V gene encodes CDR1 MNHNY and CDR2 SVGAGI (reference sequence). The CDR3 bases are TGTGCCACCCTAGCGGGAGCGACATCGGACACAGATACGCAGTATTTT. As protein: CATLAGATSDTDTQYF.

The DNA of the CDR3 is TGCAGTGCTAGTCGTCCTGACTCTAGCACCGGGGAGCTGTTTTTT. It translates to CSASRPDSSTGELFF. This rearrangement joins TRBV20-1 to TRBJ2-2; D remains ambiguous. The V gene lost 3 bases and the J gene lost 4 bases, with 15 bases spanning the gap. CDR1 DFQATT and CDR2 SNEGSKA come from the germline V gene (reference sequence). The CDR3 contains 15 residues.

The rearrangement uses TRBV6-2 or TRBV6-3 and TRBJ2-2; D call uncertain. The V and J ends lost 6 bases and 1 base respectively, with 9 bases between them. Germline loops: CDR1 MNHEY, CDR2 SVGEGT. This CDR3 is built from 14 residues. The CDR3 loop reads CASSMGRNTGELFF. The CDR3 DNA sequence: TGTGCCAGCAGCATGGGCCGGAACACCGGGGAGCTGTTTTTT.

In its sample, this clone was seen once. The genes are TRBV20-1 and TRBJ2-7, with a possible D match to TRBD2 (6 bases). V was shortened by 3 bases and J by 3 bases, with 9 bases between the two germline ends. The length of the CDR3 is 12 residues. Germline assignment: CDR1 DFQATT and CDR2 SNEGSKA (reference sequence). The CDR3, as DNA: TGCAGTGCTAGTTTGGGAGGCTACGAGCAGTACTTC. This encodes CSASLGGYEQYF.

The CDR3: CASSRPGLAGGLYNEQFF. The CDR3, as DNA: TGTGCCAGCTCACGGCCGGGACTAGCGGGAGGACTCTACAATGAGCAGTTCTTC. The genes are TRBV18 and TRBJ2-1; 15 positions agree with TRBD2. The CDR3 is made up of 18 amino acids. V lost 4 bases, J lost 3 bases, and 7 bases stayed unmatched. From germline, CDR1 is KGHSH and CDR2 LQKENI.

The rearrangement joins TRBV7-2 to TRBJ2-2; 9 positions match TRBD2. There are 15 residues in the CDR3. V dropped 4 bases and J dropped 4; count of bases not matched to a gene: 4. Germline-derived CDR1 and CDR2 are SGHTA and FQGNSA. Written as DNA, the CDR3 is TGTGCCAGCAGCTCGGGACTAGCCATCACCGGGGAGCTGTTTTTT. This sequence encodes CASSSGLAITGELFF.

In this sample, this clone turned up once. CDR3 nucleotide sequence: TGTGCCACCAGCTCTGCGAACACCGGGGAGCTGTTTTTT. Amino acids: CATSSANTGELFF. J is TRBJ2-2 and V is TRBV15; D call uncertain. This CDR3 is 13 amino acids long. Germline CDR1 and CDR2: LNHNV and YYDKDF (reference sequence). V was pared by 5 bases and J by 0 bases, with 4 bases between.

V gene TRBV28 combines with J gene TRBJ2-1, with 11 bases identical to TRBD2. With V trimmed by 5 bases and J by 2 bases, 5 bases remained unmatched. This CDR3 spans 16 amino acids. Per the germline V gene, CDR1 is MDHEN and CDR2 is SYDVKM. CDR3 nucleotides: TGTGCCAGCAGTGTCCTAGCGGGGGGCGCCTACAATGAGCAGTTCTTC. Amino acids: CASSVLAGGAYNEQFF.

CDR3 nucleotides: TGTGCCAGCAGCGGACTGGACGTCGAAGAGACCCAGTACTTC. Translation: CASSGLDVEETQYF. V gene TRBV14 combines with J gene TRBJ2-5, with D perhaps matching TRBD2 (5 bases). Germline assignment: CDR1 SGHDN and CDR2 FVKESK. Trimming stripped 5 bases from V and 3 bases from J, with 13 bases between. The CDR3 extends over 14 amino acids.

This clone has just one count. The chain uses TRBV30 and TRBJ1-1; weak D call: TRBD1 (5 bases). The CDR3 has 13 amino acids. The germline V and J ends were trimmed by 1 base and 1 base, with 7 bases remaining between them. In germline, CDR1 is GTSNPN, CDR2 SVGIG (reference sequence). CDR3 in DNA: TGTGCCTGGAGTGCGGACACGAACACTGAAGCTTTCTTT. Its translation is CAWSADTNTEAFF.

This clone was detected only once. The rearrangement joins TRBV18 to TRBJ2-1, with 11 bases lining up with TRBD1. The length of the CDR3 is 17 residues. The junction had 10 bases not matched to a gene; V was cut back by 6 bases and J by 3 bases. From germline, CDR1 is KGHSH and CDR2 LQKENI. CDR3 nucleotide sequence: TGTGCCAGCTCCCCAAACGCCGGGACAGGGGGCTACAATGAGCAGTTCTTC. Protein product: CASSPNAGTGGYNEQFF.

The chain combines TRBV18 with TRBJ2-2; D perhaps matches TRBD2 (5 bases). Trimming removed 3 bases at V and 4 bases at J, with 6 bases between. The CDR3 loop spans 13 amino acids. Germline CDR1 KGHSH, CDR2 LQKENI. Here the CDR3 DNA reads TGTGCCAGCTCACCCCGGGGCACCGGGGAGCTGTTTTTT. Translated: CASSPRGTGELFF. Full variable domain (remainder filled in from reference TRBV18 and TRBJ2-2): NAGVMQNPRHLVRRRGQEARLRCSPMKGHSHVYWYRQLPEEGLKFMVYLQKENIIDESGMPKERFSAEFPKEGPSILRIQQVVRGDSAAYFCASSPRGTGELFFGEGSRLTVL.

This sequence joins TRBV5-6 and TRBJ2-1; D is perhaps TRBD2 (5 bases). The germline V and J ends were trimmed by 3 bases and 8 bases, with 12 bases remaining between them. Germline V gives CDR1 SGHDT, CDR2 YYEEEE. This CDR3 is 13 amino acids long. DNA of the CDR3: TGTGCCAGCAGCTCCATTGCCGGGGATGAGCAGTTCTTC. Its protein is CASSSIAGDEQFF.

This sequence joins TRBV5-4 and TRBJ1-3; 8 positions match TRBD1. There are 15 residues in the CDR3. The V gene end was trimmed by 0 bases and the J gene end by 4 bases; junction bases not matched to a gene: 3. Per the germline V gene, CDR1 is SGHNT and CDR2 is YYREEE (reference sequence). In DNA form, the CDR3 reads TGTGCCAGCAGCTTGGGGACAGGGCCAGGAAACACCATATATTTT. The encoded protein is CASSLGTGPGNTIYF.

Comments on this clone: Additional DNA sequences in this sample encode the identical CDR3. The chain links TRBV6-1 to TRBJ1-5; D might be TRBD1 (5 bases). Germline lookup yields CDR1 MNHNS and CDR2 SASEGT. This CDR3 is built from 15 residues. Trimming took off 1 base at V and 1 base at J, with 8 bases between the two ends. The CDR3 sequence is CASSEGGQSNQPQHF. CDR3 DNA sequence: TGTGCCAGCAGTGAAGGTGGACAAAGCAATCAGCCCCAGCATTTT.